Below are 27 T cell receptor beta chains sequenced from a single sample in a study of T cell repertoires in cytomegalovirus infection. From the reads, TCRdb called clonotypes with MiXCR, one entry per CDR3 protein. The sample has some 920,000 distinct CDR3 sequences, 31% seen once. These receptors lack a known antigen. The sample here was cultured CD8+ T cells from PBMCs, taken from culture after CMV antigen stimulation. These receptors came from a human donor in good health (CMV status not recorded). Some clones in this sample may be carry-over from other donors' samples.

The chain has TRBV6-4 and TRBJ2-1; D perhaps matches TRBD1 (6 bases). V lost 6 bases and J lost 8, with 14 bases in between. The CDR3 runs to 13 residues. Germline CDR1 is MRHNA and CDR2 is SNTAGT. CDR3 in amino acids: CASSVDSRDEQFF. The CDR3 DNA follows: TGTGCCAGCAGCGTGGACAGCCGCGATGAGCAGTTCTTC.

Regarding this clonotype: A much larger clone lies a single base off, so this may be a read error. This sequence joins TRBV7-9 and TRBJ1-6; D ambiguous. Germline V gives CDR1 SEHNR, CDR2 FQNEAQ (reference sequence). The CDR3 extends over 12 amino acids. The CDR3 DNA reads TGTGCCAGCAGCTTAGACAGTTCACCCCTCTACTTT. Its translation is CASSLDSSPLYF.

Remarks on this clonotype: Sequence at one end of the junction differs from germline and may be a read error. V usage is TRBV6-6 and J usage is TRBJ1-1; D call uncertain. CDR3 length equals 15 residues. CDR1 is MNHNY, CDR2 SVGAGI, per germline (reference sequence). The DNA for the CDR3 is TGCACCAGCAGGCCTCTCGGGTCACAAGGATCTGAAGCTTTCTTT. Its translation is CTSRPLGSQGSEAFF.

Concerning this clonotype itself: One junction end disagrees with the germline gene, perhaps due to a read error. The chain has TRBV10-3 and TRBJ2-3, with TRBD1 identical over 9 bases. The V gene's germline CDR1 is ENHRY and CDR2 SYGVKD. The CDR3 loop spans 15 amino acids. The CDR3 DNA reads as TGTACCATCAGTGAGTTGGACAGGGGCCCAGATACGCAGTATTTT. This encodes CTISELDRGPDTQYF.

The chain employs TRBV27 and TRBJ2-7; D uncertain. Germline values: CDR1 MNHEY, CDR2 SMNVEV (reference sequence). V lost 8 bases, J lost 4 bases, and 9 bases lay in between. The CDR3 runs to 11 residues. The DNA of the CDR3 is TGTGCCAGCGCGGACGGTTACGAGCAGTACGTC. Encoded protein: CASADGYEQYV.

This clonotype was observed a few times. The chain is built from TRBV20-1 and TRBJ2-1; 9 nucleotides agree with TRBD2. Germline V CDR1 and CDR2: DFQATT, SNEGSKA (reference sequence). The CDR3 covers 14 residues. Germline trimming cut 0 bases from V and 8 bases from J; bases unmatched to any gene: 5. The CDR3 nucleotides are TGCAGTGCTAGAGACTATAGCGGGGGTTATGAGCAGTTCTTC. Its protein product is CSARDYSGGYEQFF.

V gene TRBV7-6 combines with J gene TRBJ2-5; TRBD1 agrees at 8 bases. CDR1 is SGHVS, CDR2 FNYEAQ, per germline. The CDR3 runs to 14 residues. With 4 bases clipped from V and 5 bases from J, the junction kept 6 bases outside the gene matches. The CDR3 bases are TGTGCCAGCAGCTCCACGACAGGGGAGGAGACCCAGTACTTC. This sequence encodes CASSSTTGEETQYF. Filled out from reference TRBV7-6 and TRBJ2-5, the complete variable domain reads GAGVSQSPRYKVTKRGQDVALRCDPISGHVSLYWYRQALGQGPEFLTYFNYEAQQDKSGLPNDRFSAERPEGSISTLTIQRTEQRDSAMYRCASSSTTGEETQYFGPGTRLLVL.

This clonotype was counted a few times. CDR3 loop: CASSSLGRSGTGELFF. The CDR3 nucleotides read TGTGCCAGTAGTTCCTTGGGAAGGTCGGGCACCGGGGAGCTGTTTTTT. The chain links TRBV19 to TRBJ2-2; unclear D gene. This CDR3 region has 16 residues. V shed 5 bases and J shed 4 bases, with 17 bases lying between them. CDR1 and CDR2 (germline): LNHDA, SQIVND (reference sequence).

This clonotype was seen ten or more times. This sequence joins TRBV6-1 and TRBJ2-1; TRBD1 matches at 8 bases. Germline V lookup: CDR1 MNHNS, CDR2 SASEGT. The CDR3 runs to 13 residues. V lost 3 bases, J lost 7 bases, and 2 bases stayed unmatched. The CDR3 DNA is TGTGCCAGCAGTGATTGGACAGGGAATGAGCAGTTCTTC. It specifies CASSDWTGNEQFF.

The rearrangement joins TRBV6-2 or TRBV6-3 to TRBJ2-7, with D perhaps being TRBD1 or TRBD2 (6 bases each). The V gene lost 3 bases and the J gene lost 0 bases, with 9 bases spanning the gap. Germline-derived CDR1 and CDR2 are MNHEY and SVGEGT. The CDR3 is made up of 14 amino acids. CDR3 in amino acids: CASSYWGASYEQYF. For the CDR3, the DNA is TGTGCCAGCAGTTATTGGGGGGCCTCCTACGAGCAGTACTTC.

The chain combines TRBV7-9 with TRBJ2-3; possible D gene TRBD2, 6 bases. Germline V gene data show CDR1 as SEHNR and CDR2 as FQNEAQ (reference sequence). The CDR3 is 15 residues long. Trimming stripped 5 bases from V and 6 bases from J, with 18 bases between. Written as DNA, the CDR3 is TGTGCCAGCAGCCTCGGGGGACCGCCCGTGGATACGCAGTATTTT. Protein product: CASSLGGPPVDTQYF.

This clonotype was counted once. The genes are TRBV3-1 and TRBJ1-2; D is ambiguous. Trimming pared 4 bases from V and 4 bases from J, leaving 19 bases between. The CDR3 is 16 amino acids. The germline CDR1 and CDR2 sequences are LGHDT and YNNKEL (reference sequence). The CDR3 DNA follows: TGTGCCAGCAGCCCGGGAATGGGCCTTCTGATCTATGGCTACACCTTC. The encoded protein is CASSPGMGLLIYGYTF.

The chain couples TRBV6-6 to TRBJ2-1; TRBD1 matches at 11 bases. The germline gives CDR1 MNHNY, CDR2 SVGAGI (reference sequence). Losses at the gene ends were 8 bases for V and 6 bases for J; bases not matched to a gene: 9. This CDR3 comprises 15 residues. CDR3 region: CASLPLGQGGNEQFF. CDR3 DNA: TGTGCCAGCCTACCCTTGGGACAGGGGGGCAATGAGCAGTTCTTC.

This sequence joins TRBV10-3 and TRBJ2-1; TRBD1 might be the D (5 bases). This CDR3 has 13 residues. V shed 1 base and J shed 6 bases, with 7 bases lying between them. Germline assignment: CDR1 ENHRY and CDR2 SYGVKD. The CDR3 DNA is TGTGCCATCAGTGAGTTCAGGGTCAATGAGCAGTTCTTC. It translates to CAISEFRVNEQFF.

The genes are TRBV19 and TRBJ2-3; unclear D gene. The CDR3 spans 16 residues. The germline V gene has CDR1 LNHDA and CDR2 SQIVND (reference sequence). Trimming pared 5 bases from V and 4 bases from J, leaving 19 bases between. The CDR3 spells CASSPQDPDIPDTQYF. CDR3 sequence (DNA): TGTGCCAGTAGTCCCCAGGATCCCGACATTCCAGATACGCAGTATTTT. Together with reference TRBV19 and TRBJ2-3, the CDR3 gives the full variable domain: DGGITQSPKYLFRKEGQNVTLSCEQNLNHDAMYWYRQDPGQGLRLIYYSQIVNDFQKGDIAEGYSVSREKKESFPLTVTSAQKNPTAFYLCASSPQDPDIPDTQYFGPGTRLTVL.

This clonotype showed up just a few times. The J gene is TRBJ2-1, the V gene TRBV6-2 or TRBV6-3, with no clear D. Germline CDR1 is MNHEY and CDR2 is SVGEGT. V lost 6 bases to trimming and J lost 7 bases, with 16 bases between them. This CDR3 is built from 14 residues. For the CDR3, the DNA is TGTGCCAGCAGCCTCCCAGGCTTAATAAATGAGCAGTTCTTC. This encodes CASSLPGLINEQFF.

CDR3 loop: CASSVGGVTAGELFF. CDR3 DNA: TGTGCCAGCAGCGTAGGGGGAGTTACGGCCGGGGAGCTGTTTTTT. This rearrangement joins TRBV9 to TRBJ2-2; weak D call: TRBD2 (5 bases). The CDR3 is 15 amino acids. V was cut by 0 bases and J by 6 bases, with 12 bases left in between. Germline V CDR1 and CDR2: SGDLS, YYNGEE.

The rearrangement links TRBV7-4 to TRBJ2-4; TRBD1 or TRBD2 may be the D gene (7 bases each). The CDR3 loop spans 19 amino acids. Germline CDR1 reads SGHVT; CDR2 reads SQSDAQ. Trimming cost V 5 bases and J 1 base, with 24 bases left between them. The CDR3 coding sequence is TGTGCCAGCAGCAGCGGGACAGAAAGGGAGGGGTGGGCCAAAAACATTCAGTACTTC. Protein sequence: CASSSGTEREGWAKNIQYF.

This chain connects TRBV3-1 to TRBJ1-2; a possible D gene is TRBD1 (6 bases). This CDR3 is built from 14 residues. Deletions cut 11 bases from V and 2 bases from J, with 18 bases between. Germline loops: CDR1 LGHDT, CDR2 YNNKEL (reference sequence). CDR3 sequence reads: CACSPGRGNYGYTF. In DNA, the CDR3 is TGTGCCTGCTCTCCAGGCAGGGGCAACTATGGCTACACCTTC.

This clonotype has only a few counts. This chain uses TRBV12-3 or TRBV12-4 with TRBJ2-1; 11 bases line up with TRBD2. Trimming at V came to 1 base and at J to 8 bases, leaving 4 bases not matched to a gene. This CDR3 is 15 amino acids long. The CDR3 is CASSLVLAGGYEQFF. The DNA for the CDR3 is TGTGCCAGCAGTTTAGTTTTAGCGGGGGGGTATGAGCAGTTCTTC.

V is TRBV6-2 or TRBV6-3 and J is TRBJ1-1; tentative D call: TRBD1 (6 bases). The CDR3 extends over 15 amino acids. CDR1 is MNHEY, CDR2 SVGEGT, per germline. Trimming shortened V by 0 bases and J by 6 bases, and 14 bases separated the two germline ends. As DNA, the CDR3 is TGTGCCAGCAGTTACTCACAGGGCACACCCCCTGAAGCTTTCTTT. Translation gives CASSYSQGTPPEAFF.

This clonotype was seen a few times. V and J are TRBV7-6 and TRBJ1-1, with TRBD1 matching over 7 bases. The V segment lost 1 base and the J segment 0 bases; nucleotides outside the gene matches: 5. Germline loops: CDR1 SGHVS, CDR2 FNYEAQ. The CDR3 runs 16 residues. The CDR3 sequence is CASSLGGGQLNTEAFF. The CDR3 nucleotides read TGTGCCAGCAGCTTAGGCGGGGGACAGCTGAACACTGAAGCTTTCTTT.

The chain links TRBV29-1 to TRBJ2-7; 10 nucleotides align to TRBD1. CDR3 length equals 16 residues. V gave up 1 base and J gave up 3 bases; unmatched junction bases: 9. CDR1 and CDR2 from the germline V gene are SQVTM and ANQGSEA. The chain's CDR3 is CSVEGSGTGVNYEQYF. The CDR3, as DNA: TGCAGCGTTGAAGGTTCGGGGACAGGGGTAAACTACGAGCAGTACTTC.

This clonotype was seen more than once but under ten times. The chain couples TRBV5-8 to TRBJ2-7; D call uncertain. The V gene lost 2 bases and the J gene lost 2 bases, with 11 bases spanning the gap. The CDR3 is 14 residues long. Germline loops: CDR1 SGHTS, CDR2 YDEGEE. The CDR3 nucleotides read TGTGCCAGCAGCTTCGACGAGGAGACCTACGAGCAGTACTTC. It specifies CASSFDEETYEQYF.

At least ten counts were recorded for this clonotype. Here the CDR3 DNA reads TGTGCCAGCAGCTTAGGCGGGGGCGGGGATGAGCAGTTCTTC. Translating it yields CASSLGGGGDEQFF. The chain joins TRBV7-6 to TRBJ2-1; D perhaps matches TRBD2 (7 bases). CDR1 is SGHVS, CDR2 FNYEAQ, per germline. This CDR3 comprises 14 residues. V lost 1 base, J lost 8 bases, and 12 bases lay in between.

The chain employs TRBV4-1 and TRBJ2-7; perhaps TRBD2 as D (7 bases). Germline V gene sequence: CDR1 MGHRA, CDR2 YSYEKL. Trimming left V 0 bases short and J 3 bases short, with 12 bases between. CDR3 length: 15 amino acids. The CDR3 here is CASSQEGGGLYEQYF. CDR3 DNA: TGCGCCAGCAGCCAAGAAGGGGGGGGCCTCTACGAGCAGTACTTC.

V usage is TRBV19 and J usage is TRBJ2-1; tentatively, D is TRBD2 (5 bases). The CDR3 contains 12 residues. The V gene lost 9 bases and the J gene lost 8 bases, with 14 bases spanning the gap. Germline-derived CDR1 and CDR2 are LNHDA and SQIVND (reference sequence). In DNA form, the CDR3 reads TGTGCCAGCCAATTCGGGGTCGATGAGCAGTTCTTC. It yields the protein CASQFGVDEQFF. Together with reference TRBV19 and TRBJ2-1, the CDR3 gives the full variable domain: DGGITQSPKYLFRKEGQNVTLSCEQNLNHDAMYWYRQDPGQGLRLIYYSQIVNDFQKGDIAEGYSVSREKKESFPLTVTSAQKNPTAFYLCASQFGVDEQFFGPGTRLTVL.